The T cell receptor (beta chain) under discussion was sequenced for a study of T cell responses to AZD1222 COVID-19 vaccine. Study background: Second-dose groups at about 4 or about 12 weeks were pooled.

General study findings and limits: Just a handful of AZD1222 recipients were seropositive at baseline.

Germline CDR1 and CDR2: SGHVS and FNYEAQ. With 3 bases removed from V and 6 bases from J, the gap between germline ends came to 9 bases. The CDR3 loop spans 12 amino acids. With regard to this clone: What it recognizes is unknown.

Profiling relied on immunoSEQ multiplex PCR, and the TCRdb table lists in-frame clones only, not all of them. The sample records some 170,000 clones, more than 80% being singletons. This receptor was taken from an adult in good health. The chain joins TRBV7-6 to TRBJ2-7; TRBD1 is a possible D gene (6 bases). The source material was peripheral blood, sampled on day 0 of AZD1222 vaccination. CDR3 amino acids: CASSFPGAEQYF. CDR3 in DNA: TGTGCCAGCAGCTTCCCAGGGGCCGAGCAGTACTTC.